This T cell receptor (beta chain) was documented in a study of blood T cell repertoires in COVID-19. About the research overall: Sites in the United States, Italy and Spain provided acute and convalescent COVID-19 samples. T cells, B-cell-depleted T cells, or PBMCs provided the cDNA or gDNA that served as material.

The authors' processing: Estimated nucleated cell counts came from reference gene primer amplification. The assay was immunoSEQ multiplex PCR, and TCRdb's table has in-frame clones only and misses some. The V and J calls and clone size were taken over from that table, and D and trimming were inferred from the DNA. Of roughly 61,000 clones in the sample, about 85% were seen once. From germline, CDR1 is SGDLS and CDR2 YYNGEE. This CDR3 is 15 amino acids long. V gave up 0 bases and J gave up 5 bases, with 12 bases separating them. The V gene is TRBV9, the J gene TRBJ1-5, with a weak D call TRBD1 (6 bases). The sample taken for sequencing was peripheral blood. The sequence was collected from a man aged 35 to 55 with active COVID-19. This CDR3 reads CASSVGAGADQPQHF. DNA of the CDR3: TGTGCCAGCAGCGTAGGGGCAGGGGCAGATCAGCCCCAGCATTTT.